One and the same sample provided the 29 T cell receptor beta chains below, sequenced in a study of shared clonotypes between healthy human individuals. Only CD45RO-negative cells positively selected for CCR7 counted as naive CD8 cells, so terminally differentiated effector memory CD45RA+ cells were excluded. Profiled with immunoSEQ multiplex PCR; TCRdb holds only in-frame clones, not every one. The repertoire holds more than 2 million clones, with about 95% as singletons. Source material: naive CD8+ T cells sorted from blood. These receptors all stem from a young man in good health.

This chain connects TRBV18 to TRBJ1-1; 7 nucleotides line up with TRBD1. This CDR3 contains 19 residues. J lost 0 bases, V lost 2 bases, and 15 bases had no gene match. Germline loops: CDR1 KGHSH, CDR2 LQKENI. CDR3 nucleotides: TGTGCCAGCTCACCAACCCCCCGGACAGGCAATAAGATGAACACTGAAGCTTTCTTT. It encodes CASSPTPRTGNKMNTEAFF.

This clone was counted a single time. J is TRBJ2-7 and V is TRBV5-6, with TRBD2 matching 10 bases. The CDR3 has 12 residues. CDR1 is SGHDT and CDR2 is YYEEEE in the germline V gene. J was trimmed by 9 bases and V by 0 bases; bases with no gene match: 0. The CDR3 bases are TGTGCCAGCAGCTTGGGGACTAGCGGGCAGTACTTC. Translated, it gives CASSLGTSGQYF.

The rearrangement uses TRBV10-2 and TRBJ1-3; the D gene is possibly TRBD1 (5 bases). There are 14 residues in the CDR3. CDR1 is WSHSY, CDR2 SAAADI, per germline. The ends were cut back, 6 bases at V and 8 bases at J, with 17 bases in the middle. CDR3 in DNA: TGCGCCAGCAGCCCCATGGGACTTCTGGACACCATATATTTT. Protein: CASSPMGLLDTIYF.

The chain employs TRBV7-9 and TRBJ2-7; perhaps TRBD2 as D (5 bases). Deletions cut 1 base from V and 4 bases from J, with 14 bases between. CDR1 and CDR2 (germline): SEHNR, FQNEAQ (reference sequence). The CDR3 sequence is 15 residues long. The CDR3 DNA is TGTGCCAGCAGCTTAGGCTACCCGGGCGGGTACGAGCAGTACTTC. This gives the protein CASSLGYPGGYEQYF.

The V call is TRBV25-1, the J call TRBJ2-1; D unclear. V dropped 2 bases and J dropped 2 bases, with 19 bases sitting between them. This CDR3 is 18 amino acids long. Germline-derived CDR1 and CDR2 are MGHDK and SYGVNS. CDR3 loop: CASSEIVGQDGAYNEQFF. The CDR3 DNA follows: TGTGCCAGCAGTGAAATCGTTGGTCAGGACGGAGCCTACAATGAGCAGTTCTTC. Together with reference TRBV25-1 and TRBJ2-1, the CDR3 gives the full variable domain: EADIYQTPRYLVIGTGKKITLECSQTMGHDKMYWYQQDPGMELHLIHYSYGVNSTEKGDLSSESTVSRIRTEHFPLTLESARPSHTSQYLCASSEIVGQDGAYNEQFFGPGTRLTVL.

The rearrangement uses TRBV5-8 and TRBJ2-5; D is undetermined. The CDR3 is made up of 13 amino acids. Deletions cut 0 bases from V and 5 bases from J, with 8 bases between. Germline CDR1 SGHTS, CDR2 YDEGEE. This chain's CDR3 is CASSLDLGETQYF. The CDR3 DNA follows: TGTGCCAGCAGCTTGGATCTGGGGGAGACCCAGTACTTC.

The rearrangement joins TRBV9 to TRBJ2-7; TRBD1 is a possible D gene (6 bases). V was pared by 6 bases and J by 2 bases, with 21 bases between. CDR3 length: 16 amino acids. CDR1 SGDLS and CDR2 YYNGEE come from the germline V gene. This CDR3 reads CASILPRDKPPYEQYF. In DNA form, the CDR3 reads TGTGCCAGCATCCTCCCCCGGGACAAGCCCCCCTACGAGCAGTACTTC.

The chain has TRBV5-8 and TRBJ2-2; 7 nucleotides line up with TRBD2. The CDR3 has 17 amino acids. The trim removed 7 bases at V and 5 bases at J, leaving 17 bases unmatched. The germline V gene encodes CDR1 SGHTS and CDR2 YDEGEE. The CDR3 DNA follows: TGTGCCAGCCGCTACCGGCCACGGGAGGTTCAGACCGGGGAGCTGTTTTTT. Its translation: CASRYRPREVQTGELFF. Filled out from reference TRBV5-8 and TRBJ2-2, the complete variable domain reads EAGVTQSPTHLIKTRGQQATLRCSPISGHTSVYWYQQALGLGLQFLLWYDEGEERNRGNFPPRFSGRQFPNYSSELNVNALELEDSALYLCASRYRPREVQTGELFFGEGSRLTVL.

The gene calls are TRBV27 and TRBJ1-6; D unclear. Trimming took 6 bases from V and 9 from J, leaving 15 bases between them. The CDR3 consists of 14 residues. Germline lookup yields CDR1 MNHEY and CDR2 SMNVEV (reference sequence). CDR3 sequence (DNA): TGTGCCAGCAGGCCACGGGAGTATCTTTCACCCCTCCACTTT. Its protein is CASRPREYLSPLHF.

This chain connects TRBV4-1 to TRBJ2-1; perhaps TRBD2 as D (5 bases). The CDR3 consists of 14 residues. CDR1 and CDR2 (germline): MGHRA, YSYEKL. The ends were cut back, 4 bases at V and 5 bases at J, with 12 bases in the middle. CDR3 sequence reads: CASSRPGADNEQFF. DNA for the CDR3: TGCGCCAGCAGCCGCCCCGGAGCGGACAATGAGCAGTTCTTC.

The chain uses TRBV2 and TRBJ2-7; TRBD1 aligns across 12 bases. V shed 3 bases, J shed 7 bases, and the junction held 7 bases outside the gene matches. CDR1 is SNHLY and CDR2 is FYNNEI in the germline V gene. CDR3 length equals 15 residues. The DNA for the CDR3 is TGTGCCAGCAGTGACACCGGGACAGGGGGCAATGAGCAGTACTTC. Its translation is CASSDTGTGGNEQYF.

The chain is built from TRBV18 and TRBJ2-1, with D perhaps TRBD2 (5 bases). V lost 2 bases and J 4 bases, leaving 15 bases between the germline ends. The CDR3 loop spans 16 amino acids. The V gene's germline CDR1 is KGHSH and CDR2 LQKENI. The CDR3 reads CASSPISGNTYNEQFF. CDR3 DNA: TGTGCCAGCTCACCAATCTCGGGGAATACTTACAATGAGCAGTTCTTC.

The rearrangement uses TRBV6-1 and TRBJ2-5, with 7 bases lining up with TRBD1. The J segment lost 5 bases and the V segment lost 2 bases, leaving 8 bases of the junction unmatched. The CDR3 contains 15 residues. CDR1 and CDR2 from the germline V gene are MNHNS and SASEGT. CDR3 sequence reads: CASSESQLQGETQYF. CDR3 bases: TGTGCCAGCAGTGAATCGCAGCTACAGGGGGAGACCCAGTACTTC.

The gene calls are TRBV19 and TRBJ1-2; D gene ambiguous. CDR3 size: 15 residues. Germline-derived CDR1 and CDR2 are LNHDA and SQIVND (reference sequence). Trimming removed 0 bases from V and 6 bases from J, with 14 bases in between. The CDR3 reads CASSIDLEIWDGYTF. For the CDR3, the DNA is TGTGCCAGTAGTATAGATCTGGAAATCTGGGATGGCTACACCTTC.

This rearrangement joins TRBV13 to TRBJ2-3, with 8 bases lining up with TRBD1. Germline CDR1 PRHDT, CDR2 FYEKMQ (reference sequence). CDR3 length equals 16 residues. V shed 4 bases, J shed 4 bases, and the junction held 10 bases outside the gene matches. The CDR3 nucleotides are TGTGCCAGCAGCTCTGCGACAGGGGTCTTGGCAGATACGCAGTATTTT. Protein sequence: CASSSATGVLADTQYF.

The V call is TRBV7-9, the J call TRBJ2-7; TRBD2 might be the D (6 bases). This CDR3 comprises 14 residues. With 5 bases removed from V and 2 bases from J, the gap between germline ends came to 13 bases. Germline CDR1 reads SEHNR; CDR2 reads FQNEAQ (reference sequence). In DNA, the CDR3 is TGTGCCAGCAGCGGAGGGACTGGAACCTACGAGCAGTACTTC. This codes for CASSGGTGTYEQYF.

The V and J genes are TRBV9 and TRBJ2-3; TRBD2 might be the D (6 bases). The germline V and J ends were trimmed by 7 bases and 2 bases, with 26 bases remaining between them. Per the germline V gene, CDR1 is SGDLS and CDR2 is YYNGEE. This CDR3 has 18 residues. In DNA, the CDR3 is TGTGCCAGCTCAAAAGAGGAGGGAGGCAGCCTGTTCACAGATACGCAGTATTTT. It codes for CASSKEEGGSLFTDTQYF.

The chain joins TRBV9 to TRBJ2-3; the D call may be TRBD1 or TRBD2 (5 bases each). Germline CDR1 and CDR2: SGDLS and YYNGEE. CDR3 length: 15 amino acids. V lost 3 bases and J 3 bases, leaving 14 bases between the germline ends. CDR3 sequence (DNA): TGTGCCAGCAGCGACTGGGGGATTAGGACAGATACGCAGTATTTT. Encoded protein: CASSDWGIRTDTQYF.

The gene calls are TRBV30 and TRBJ2-7; D remains ambiguous. Trimming stripped 1 base from V and 10 bases from J, with 20 bases between. Germline V gives CDR1 GTSNPN, CDR2 SVGIG (reference sequence). This CDR3 contains 14 residues. The CDR3 sequence: CAWSDVRKSPLQYF. In DNA form, the CDR3 reads TGTGCCTGGAGTGACGTCAGAAAATCCCCCCTCCAGTACTTC.

The rearrangement joins TRBV10-2 to TRBJ2-7, with D possibly matching TRBD2 (5 bases). V lost 10 bases to trimming and J lost 5 bases, with 15 bases between them. Germline CDR1 reads WSHSY; CDR2 reads SAAADI. The CDR3 has 12 residues. This chain's CDR3 is CATSEGANEQYF. As DNA, the CDR3 is TGCGCCACATCTGAGGGAGCTAACGAGCAGTACTTC.

The chain carries TRBV5-6 and TRBJ2-5, with TRBD2 matching over 7 bases. Looked up from germline, CDR1 is SGHDT and CDR2 is YYEEEE. V lost 1 base and J lost 5; bases outside the gene matches: 11. This CDR3 has 16 residues. The CDR3 DNA reads as TGTGCCAGCAGCTTGATATCTAGCGGCGTGTGGGAGACCCAGTACTTC. Translating it yields CASSLISSGVWETQYF. Full variable domain (remainder filled in from reference TRBV5-6 and TRBJ2-5): DAGVTQSPTHLIKTRGQQVTLRCSPKSGHDTVSWYQQALGQGPQFIFQYYEEEERQRGNFPDRFSGHQFPNYSSELNVNALLLGDSALYLCASSLISSGVWETQYFGPGTRLLVL.

This chain links TRBV27 with TRBJ1-1; D not certain. Germline V lookup: CDR1 MNHEY, CDR2 SMNVEV (reference sequence). The CDR3 loop spans 15 amino acids. Trimming left V 0 bases short and J 5 bases short, with 13 bases between. The CDR3 nucleotides read TGTGCCAGCAGTTTATCCCCGGGCACCGAAACTGAAGCTTTCTTT. It codes for CASSLSPGTETEAFF.

J is TRBJ2-5 and V is TRBV6-5; a possible D gene is TRBD2 (5 bases). In germline, CDR1 is MNHEY, CDR2 SVGAGI. CDR3 length: 14 amino acids. V shed 0 bases and J shed 5 bases, with 10 bases lying between them. As DNA, the CDR3 is TGTGCCAGCAGTTACTCCAGTGGGGAGGAGACCCAGTACTTC. Amino acid sequence: CASSYSSGEETQYF.

Details on this clone: At the DNA level, this CDR3 is encoded by other sequences in the same sample as well. The chain links TRBV6-5 to TRBJ2-7; the D is unclear. Germline V gene data show CDR1 as MNHEY and CDR2 as SVGAGI. The CDR3 runs 14 residues. Trimming stripped 0 bases from V and 1 base from J, with 7 bases between. CDR3 nucleotides: TGTGCCAGCAGTTACTCTTCGGATTCCTACGAGCAGTACTTC. It yields the protein CASSYSSDSYEQYF.

The rearrangement uses TRBV9 and TRBJ1-6; perhaps TRBD1 as D (5 bases). This CDR3 is built from 13 residues. Trimming shortened V by 0 bases and J by 8 bases, and 6 bases separated the two germline ends. Germline CDR1 SGDLS, CDR2 YYNGEE. For the CDR3, the DNA is TGTGCCAGCAGCGTAGGGGGCTATTCACCCCTCCACTTT. This gives the protein CASSVGGYSPLHF.

The chain is built from TRBV27 and TRBJ2-2; TRBD1 matches at 9 bases. Per the germline V gene, CDR1 is MNHEY and CDR2 is SMNVEV (reference sequence). V shed 3 bases and J 6 bases; nucleotides not matched to a gene: 14. The CDR3 is 18 residues long. The CDR3 region has the DNA TGTGCCAGCAGTTTCATCCCCGCCGGGACAGGGAAGGCCGGGGAGCTGTTTTTT. Encoded protein: CASSFIPAGTGKAGELFF.

The rearrangement joins TRBV14 to TRBJ1-1; D is unclear. Germline V lookup: CDR1 SGHDN, CDR2 FVKESK. The CDR3 has 12 residues. V was trimmed by 2 bases and J by 11 bases, leaving 12 bases between them. DNA for the CDR3: TGTGCCAGCAGCCAAATCATAGGAGACGCTTTCTTT. As protein: CASSQIIGDAFF.

CDR3 nucleotide sequence: TGTGCCAGCAGTAGAGCGGGGAGCTCCTACAATGAGCAGTTCTTC. Protein: CASSRAGSSYNEQFF. This chain links TRBV2 with TRBJ2-1, with 7 positions matching TRBD2. The CDR3 runs to 15 residues. J was trimmed by 0 bases and V by 5 bases; bases with no gene match: 4. Germline CDR1 reads SNHLY; CDR2 reads FYNNEI.

The chain links TRBV5-6 to TRBJ1-5; D unclear. The CDR3 contains 16 residues. Trimming left V 0 bases short and J 2 bases short, with 12 bases between. Germline CDR1 is SGHDT and CDR2 is YYEEEE. The chain's CDR3 is CASSLAGELGNQPQHF. Written as DNA, the CDR3 is TGTGCCAGCAGCTTGGCCGGGGAATTAGGCAATCAGCCCCAGCATTTT.